One T cell receptor (beta chain) is described in this entry. Per the germline V gene, CDR1 is LNHDA and CDR2 is SQIVND (reference sequence). CDR3 length: 15 amino acids. The data were obtained in a study of T cells expressing NK-cell markers. From the 5' RACE reads, TCRdb lists one entry per CDR3 protein and no DNA. This specimen shows about 160,000 distinct CDR3 sequences; the ten leading clones hold around 18%. What was sequenced was blood T cells: a sorted CD56 or NKG2C T cell subset, CD4+ or CD8+ T cells, or bulk PBMC T cells (not recorded which). This sequence joins TRBV19 and TRBJ1-3. The origin of this receptor is a woman between 18 and 75 years old in good health. CDR3 amino acids: CASSSAGESGNTIYF.